The rows below give T cell receptor beta chains drawn from one sample of a study of shared clonotypes between healthy human individuals. Data came from immunoSEQ multiplex PCR; TCRdb stores just in-frame clones and leaves some out. The sample lists 1,500,000 or so clones; more than 95% were seen once. The sequenced sample consisted of naive CD4+ T cells sorted from blood. All receptors come from a man aged 25-45 years in good health. CDR3s include the opening cysteine and the closing phenylalanine or tryptophan. Fields, in order: J gene, V gene, D gene, clone size, CDR3 DNA, CDR3 protein. The D gene is left open where the match is weak. The listing skips clone size in some rows; elsewhere it reads once, few, many or a size class.

>TRBJ1-5|TRBV6-1|-|once
TGTGCCAGCAGTCAGGACAGCACCAATCAGCCCCAGCATTTT
CASSQDSTNQPQHF
>TRBJ1-5|TRBV28|-|-
TGTGCCAGCAGGCCAGGGGTCAATCAGCCCCAGCATTTT
CASRPGVNQPQHF
>TRBJ2-7|TRBV5-1|TRBD2|-
TGCGCCAGCAGCCCGGAGGCGGGAGCCCACTACGAGCAGTACTTC
CASSPEAGAHYEQYF
>TRBJ2-1|TRBV9|TRBD1|once
TGTGCCAGCAGCGTAGTAGGGACAGGGTTACCCTACAATGAGCAGTTCTTC
CASSVVGTGLPYNEQFF
>TRBJ2-3|TRBV21-1|-|-
TGTGCCACCCCGATTGGCAAACGATTCACAGATACGCAGTATTTT
CATPIGKRFTDTQYF
>TRBJ2-1|TRBV29-1|TRBD2|-
TGCAGCGTTGAAAGGACTAGCGGGAGCCGAAGCTCCTACAATGAGCAGTTCTTC
CSVERTSGSRSSYNEQFF
>TRBJ2-3|TRBV7-9|-|-
TGTGCCAGCAGCCCCCTACTTCGGGGAAATATCACAGATACGCAGTATTTT
CASSPLLRGNITDTQYF
>TRBJ1-4|TRBV18|TRBD1|once
TGTGCCAGCTCTCGACCGCAGGGGGCGGAAAAACTGTTTTTT
CASSRPQGAEKLFF
>TRBJ2-5|TRBV9|-|-
TGTGCCAGCAGCGTAGATGTGGGGTACCAAGAGACCCAGTACTTC
CASSVDVGYQETQYF
>TRBJ2-1|TRBV6-1|-|-
TGTGCCAGCAGTGAAGCCTTACGGGTTGAGCAGTTCTTC
CASSEALRVEQFF
>TRBJ1-5|TRBV5-6|-|-
TGTGCCAGCAGCTCCAGGGGCGGGGGCAATCAGCCCCAGCATTTT
CASSSRGGGNQPQHF
>TRBJ2-7|TRBV7-2|TRBD2|-
TGTGCCAGCAGCTTAGTAGCCAGACTAGCGAACATACAGCAGTACTTC
CASSLVARLANIQQYF
>TRBJ1-5|TRBV6-5|-|-
TGTGCCAGCAGTTACTCGGGAGGGGTTAATCAGCCCCAGCATTTT
CASSYSGGVNQPQHF